This T cell receptor beta chain was captured in a study of siplizumab effects on memory and regulatory T cells. Study-wide findings and caveats: With siplizumab, Treg-derived clones averaged roughly 62% of mappable alloreactive CD4+ clones, versus roughly 27% in controls.

In the mixed lymphocyte reaction, cells were cocultured for six to seven days at 37°C. The CDR3 is made up of 14 amino acids. V was pared by 6 bases and J by 7 bases, with 7 bases of the junction left unmatched. Per the germline V gene, CDR1 is MRHNA and CDR2 is SNTAGT. Assays examined about 100,000 TCR templates per sample. Profiled with immunoSEQ multiplex PCR; TCRdb holds only in-frame clones, not every one. This sample has 3,200 or so clones; around 47% occur once, and the top ten carry about 5.1%. Points on this clone: Antigen: not known.

The chain has TRBV6-4 and TRBJ2-2; 8 nucleotides match TRBD1. The source of this sequence is a human donor in good health; the cells came from an allogeneic mixed lymphocyte reaction. The sequencing input was CFSE-low (dividing) CD4+ T cells sorted from an allogeneic mixed lymphocyte reaction. The CDR3: CASRPDRAGGELFF. DNA for the CDR3: TGTGCCAGCAGGCCGGACAGGGCGGGCGGGGAGCTGTTTTTT.